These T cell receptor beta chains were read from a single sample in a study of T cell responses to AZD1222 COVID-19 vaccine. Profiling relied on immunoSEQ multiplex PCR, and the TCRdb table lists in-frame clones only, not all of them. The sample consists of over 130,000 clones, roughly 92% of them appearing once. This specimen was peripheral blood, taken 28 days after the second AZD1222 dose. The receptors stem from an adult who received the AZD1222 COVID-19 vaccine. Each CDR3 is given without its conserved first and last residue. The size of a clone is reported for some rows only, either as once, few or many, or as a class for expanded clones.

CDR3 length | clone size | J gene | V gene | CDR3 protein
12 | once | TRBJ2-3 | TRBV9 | ASSTLGGLDTQY
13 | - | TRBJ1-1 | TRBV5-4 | ASSLGGRANTEAF
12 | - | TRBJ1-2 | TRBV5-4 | ASRVDTANYGYT
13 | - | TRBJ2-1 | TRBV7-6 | ASSYGTSGSNEQF
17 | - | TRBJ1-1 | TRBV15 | ATSRESMGQGAVNTEAF
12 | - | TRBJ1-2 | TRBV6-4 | ASLYHGDSYGYT
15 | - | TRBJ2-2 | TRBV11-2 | ASSPGTALLGTGELF
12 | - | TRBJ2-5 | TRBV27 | ASSLTATQETQY
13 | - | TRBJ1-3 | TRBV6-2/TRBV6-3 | ASSMDGSSGNTIY
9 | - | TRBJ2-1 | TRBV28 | ATSENNEQF
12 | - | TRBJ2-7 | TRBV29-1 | SVEKTGTPGEQY
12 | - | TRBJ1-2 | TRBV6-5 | ASSYSGQGDGYT
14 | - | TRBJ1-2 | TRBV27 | ASSLNFGQGGRGYT
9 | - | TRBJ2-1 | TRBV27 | ASSTYNEQF
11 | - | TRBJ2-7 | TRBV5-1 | ASSSRQGSEQY
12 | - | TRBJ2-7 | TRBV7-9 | ASSLAADGYEQY
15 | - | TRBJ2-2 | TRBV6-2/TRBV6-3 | ASSYPLDRGDTGELF
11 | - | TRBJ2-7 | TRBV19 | ASSPGQLYEQY
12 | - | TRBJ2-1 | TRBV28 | ASSLVSSYNEQF
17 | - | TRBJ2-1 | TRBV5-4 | ASSLPGTGSLRALNEQF
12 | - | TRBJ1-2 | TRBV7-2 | ASSLDGGTYGYT
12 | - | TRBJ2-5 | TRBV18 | ASSWTARQETQY
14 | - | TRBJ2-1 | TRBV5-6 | ASSSGLAGAYSEQF
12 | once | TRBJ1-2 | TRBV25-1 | ASSAYRDSYGYT
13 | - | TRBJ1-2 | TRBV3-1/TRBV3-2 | ASSQEGTGRGGYT
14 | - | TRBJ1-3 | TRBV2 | ASSYSMGGSGNTIY
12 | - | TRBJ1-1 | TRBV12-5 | ASGLRGWGTEAF
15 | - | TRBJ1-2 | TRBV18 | ASSPGTGGAGRYGYT
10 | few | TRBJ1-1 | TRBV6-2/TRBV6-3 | ASSPGAGEAF
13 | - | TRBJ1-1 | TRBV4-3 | ASSQDGGWNTEAF
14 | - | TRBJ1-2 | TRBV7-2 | ASSGHWGRDDYGYT
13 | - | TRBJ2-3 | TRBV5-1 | ASSLAAGAGDTQY
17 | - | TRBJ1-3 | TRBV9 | ASSVGTLFFDPLGNTIY
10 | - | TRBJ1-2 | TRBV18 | ASSSDRDGYT
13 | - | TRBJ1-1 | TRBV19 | ASSIGGRGNTEAF
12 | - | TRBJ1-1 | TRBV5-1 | ASSLEGLNTEAF
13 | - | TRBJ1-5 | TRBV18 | ASSPGTFSNQPQH
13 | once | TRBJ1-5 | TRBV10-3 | AISSTQGTNQPQH
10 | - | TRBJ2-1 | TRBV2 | ASSDLLNEQF
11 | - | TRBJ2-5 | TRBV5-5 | ASSSGGTETQY
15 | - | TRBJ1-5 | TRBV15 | ATSRDWAGGEEQPQH
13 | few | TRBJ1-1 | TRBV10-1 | ASSDEGAFNTEAF
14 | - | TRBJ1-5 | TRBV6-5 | ASSSGTIVGNQPQH
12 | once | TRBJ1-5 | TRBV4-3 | ASSQWRGTQPQH
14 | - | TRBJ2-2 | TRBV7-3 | ASSLAGTSVPGELF
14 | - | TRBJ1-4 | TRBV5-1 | ASSQGQGGTNEKLF
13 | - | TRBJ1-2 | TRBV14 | ASSQAEMRGYGYT
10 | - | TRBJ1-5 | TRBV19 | ASSVLNQPQH
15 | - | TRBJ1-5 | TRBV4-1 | ASSQAAGGRSNQPQH
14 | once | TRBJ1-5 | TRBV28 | ASSFSGRDSNQPQH
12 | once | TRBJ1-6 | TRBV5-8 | ASSPGRPNSPLH
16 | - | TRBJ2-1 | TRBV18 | ASSPAPSGSVGYNEQF
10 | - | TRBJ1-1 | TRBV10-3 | AIRQGNTEAF
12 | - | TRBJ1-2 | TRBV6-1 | ASSELIGAEGYT